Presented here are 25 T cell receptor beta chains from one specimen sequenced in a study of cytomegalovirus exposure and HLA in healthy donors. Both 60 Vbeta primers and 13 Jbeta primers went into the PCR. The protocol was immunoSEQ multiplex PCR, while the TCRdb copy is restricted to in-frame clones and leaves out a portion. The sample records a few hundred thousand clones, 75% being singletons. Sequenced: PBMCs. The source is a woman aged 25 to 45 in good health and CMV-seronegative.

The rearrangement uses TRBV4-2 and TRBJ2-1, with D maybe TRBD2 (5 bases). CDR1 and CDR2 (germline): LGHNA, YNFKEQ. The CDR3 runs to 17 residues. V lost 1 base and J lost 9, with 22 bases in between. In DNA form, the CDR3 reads TGTGCCAGCAGCCAAGGGTCTGAGGAGGAGGAAGTGAGTGAGCAGTTCTTC. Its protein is CASSQGSEEEEVSEQFF.

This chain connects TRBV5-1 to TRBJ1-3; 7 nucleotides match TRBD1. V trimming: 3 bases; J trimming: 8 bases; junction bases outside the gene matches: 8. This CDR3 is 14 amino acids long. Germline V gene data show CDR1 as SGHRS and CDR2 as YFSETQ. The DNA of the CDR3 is TGCGCCAGCAGCTACACAGGGGAATTAGACACCATATATTTT. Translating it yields CASSYTGELDTIYF.

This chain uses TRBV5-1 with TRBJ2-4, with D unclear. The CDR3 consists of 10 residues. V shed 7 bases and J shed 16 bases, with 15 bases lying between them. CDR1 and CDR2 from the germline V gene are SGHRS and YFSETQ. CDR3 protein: CASHLPPPYF. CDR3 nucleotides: TGCGCCAGCCACTTACCCCCCCCCTACTTC.

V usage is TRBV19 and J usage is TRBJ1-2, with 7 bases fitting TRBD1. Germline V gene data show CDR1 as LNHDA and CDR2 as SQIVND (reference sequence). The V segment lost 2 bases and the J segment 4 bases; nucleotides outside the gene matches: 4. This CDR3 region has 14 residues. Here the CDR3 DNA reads TGTGCCAGTAGTATACGGGACAGACGCTATGGCTACACCTTC. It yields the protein CASSIRDRRYGYTF.

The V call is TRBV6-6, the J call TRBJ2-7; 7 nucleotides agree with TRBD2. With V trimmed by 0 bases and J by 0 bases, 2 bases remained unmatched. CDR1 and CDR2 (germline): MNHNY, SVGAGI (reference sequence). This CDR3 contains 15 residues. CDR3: CASSYSGGFSYEQYF. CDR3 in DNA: TGTGCCAGCAGTTACTCGGGAGGGTTCTCCTACGAGCAGTACTTC.

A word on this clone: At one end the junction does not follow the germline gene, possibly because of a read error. The CDR3 region is CACDRTTTKNAEAFF. Here the CDR3 DNA reads TGTGCCTGTGACAGGACCACTACCAAGAACGCTGAAGCTTTCTTT. The V gene is TRBV30, the J gene TRBJ1-1, with a possible D match to TRBD1 (6 bases). Germline V CDR1 and CDR2: GTSNPN, SVGIG (reference sequence). This CDR3 spans 15 amino acids.

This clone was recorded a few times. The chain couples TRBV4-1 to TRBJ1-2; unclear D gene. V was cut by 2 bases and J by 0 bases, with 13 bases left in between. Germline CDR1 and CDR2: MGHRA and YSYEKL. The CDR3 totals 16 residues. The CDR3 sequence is CASSQSSRRANYGYTF. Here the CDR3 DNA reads TGCGCCAGCAGCCAAAGTTCCAGACGGGCTAACTATGGCTACACCTTC.

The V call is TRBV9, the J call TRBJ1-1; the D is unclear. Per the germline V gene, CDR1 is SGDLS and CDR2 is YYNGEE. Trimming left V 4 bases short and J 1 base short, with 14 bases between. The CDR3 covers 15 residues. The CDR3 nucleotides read TGTGCCAGCAGCCCATCCGGGAAAGAGAACACTGAAGCTTTCTTT. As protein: CASSPSGKENTEAFF.

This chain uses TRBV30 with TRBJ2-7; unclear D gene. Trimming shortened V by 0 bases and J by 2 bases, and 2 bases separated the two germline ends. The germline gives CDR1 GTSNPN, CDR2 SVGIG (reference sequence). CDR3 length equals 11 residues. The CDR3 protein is CAWSVTYEQYF. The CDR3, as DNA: TGTGCCTGGAGTGTTACCTACGAGCAGTACTTC.

Here the CDR3 DNA reads TGTGCCAGCCTAGCGGAGGTCTCCTACAATGAGCAGTTCTTC. Protein: CASLAEVSYNEQFF. The chain carries TRBV2 and TRBJ2-1, with TRBD2 matching over 7 bases. The V segment lost 8 bases and the J segment 0 bases; nucleotides outside the gene matches: 4. CDR1 and CDR2 from the germline V gene are SNHLY and FYNNEI. The CDR3 consists of 14 residues. Drawing the rest from reference TRBV2 and TRBJ2-1, the complete variable domain is EPEVTQTPSHQVTQMGQEVILRCVPISNHLYFYWYRQILGQKVEFLVSFYNNEISEKSEIFDDQFSVERPDGSNFTLKIRSTKLEDSAMYFCASLAEVSYNEQFFGPGTRLTVL.

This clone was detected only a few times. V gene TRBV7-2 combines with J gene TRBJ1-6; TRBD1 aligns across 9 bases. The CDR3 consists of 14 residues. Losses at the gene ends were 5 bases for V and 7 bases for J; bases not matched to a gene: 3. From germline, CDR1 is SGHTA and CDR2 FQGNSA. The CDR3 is CASSRQGENSPLHF. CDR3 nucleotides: TGTGCCAGCAGCAGACAGGGGGAAAATTCACCCCTCCACTTT.

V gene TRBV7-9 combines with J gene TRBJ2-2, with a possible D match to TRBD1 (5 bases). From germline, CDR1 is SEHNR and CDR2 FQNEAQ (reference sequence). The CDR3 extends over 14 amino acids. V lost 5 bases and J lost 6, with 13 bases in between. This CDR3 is CASSGATRPGELFF. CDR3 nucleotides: TGTGCCAGCAGCGGGGCGACCCGCCCCGGGGAGCTGTTTTTT.

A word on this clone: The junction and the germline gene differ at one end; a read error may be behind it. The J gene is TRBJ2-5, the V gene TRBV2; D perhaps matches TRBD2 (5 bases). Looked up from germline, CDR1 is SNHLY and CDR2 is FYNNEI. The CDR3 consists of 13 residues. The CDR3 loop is CASSRGAQEAQYF. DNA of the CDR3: TGTGCCAGCAGTCGGGGAGCCCAAGAGGCCCAGTACTTC. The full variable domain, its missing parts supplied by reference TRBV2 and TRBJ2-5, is EPEVTQTPSHQVTQMGQEVILRCVPISNHLYFYWYRQILGQKVEFLVSFYNNEISEKSEIFDDQFSVERPDGSNFTLKIRSTKLEDSAMYFCASSRGAQEAQYFGPGTRLLVL.

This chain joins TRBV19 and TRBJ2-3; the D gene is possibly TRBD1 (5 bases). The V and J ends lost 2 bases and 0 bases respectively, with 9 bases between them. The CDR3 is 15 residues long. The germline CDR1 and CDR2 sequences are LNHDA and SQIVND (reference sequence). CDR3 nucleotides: TGTGCCAGTAGTATATGGGGCCCTAGCACAGATACGCAGTATTTT. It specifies CASSIWGPSTDTQYF.

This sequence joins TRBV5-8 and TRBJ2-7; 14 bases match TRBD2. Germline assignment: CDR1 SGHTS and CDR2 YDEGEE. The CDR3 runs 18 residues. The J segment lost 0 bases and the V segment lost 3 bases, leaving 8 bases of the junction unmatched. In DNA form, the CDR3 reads TGTGCCAGCAGCTGGCAAGGACTAGCGGGGGGCTCCTCCTACGAGCAGTACTTC. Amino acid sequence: CASSWQGLAGGSSYEQYF.

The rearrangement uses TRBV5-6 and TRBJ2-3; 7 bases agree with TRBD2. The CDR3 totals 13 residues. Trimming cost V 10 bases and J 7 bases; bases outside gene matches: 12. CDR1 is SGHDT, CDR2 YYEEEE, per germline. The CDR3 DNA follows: TGTGCCGGATCACTAGCGTCGGGGCATACGCAGTATTTT. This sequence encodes CAGSLASGHTQYF.

The CDR3 here is CASTEYWGDYTEAFF. CDR3 coding DNA: TGTGCCAGCACCGAGTATTGGGGGGACTACACTGAAGCTTTCTTT. The chain carries TRBV6-5 and TRBJ1-1; the D gene is possibly TRBD1 (5 bases). Trimming removed 7 bases from V and 3 bases from J, with 18 bases in between. Germline V gives CDR1 MNHEY, CDR2 SVGAGI. This CDR3 has 15 amino acids.

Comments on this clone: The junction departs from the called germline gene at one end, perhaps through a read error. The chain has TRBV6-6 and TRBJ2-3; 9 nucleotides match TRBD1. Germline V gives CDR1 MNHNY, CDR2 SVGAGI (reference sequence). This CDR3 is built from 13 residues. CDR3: CAISRDREDTQYF. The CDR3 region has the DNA TGTGCCATCAGTAGGGACAGGGAAGATACGCAGTATTTT.

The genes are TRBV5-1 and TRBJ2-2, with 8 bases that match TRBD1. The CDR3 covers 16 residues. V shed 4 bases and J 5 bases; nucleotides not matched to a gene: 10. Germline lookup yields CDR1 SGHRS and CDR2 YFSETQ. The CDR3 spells CASSLGTGTLTGELFF. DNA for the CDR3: TGCGCCAGCAGCCTAGGGACAGGAACGTTGACCGGGGAGCTGTTTTTT.

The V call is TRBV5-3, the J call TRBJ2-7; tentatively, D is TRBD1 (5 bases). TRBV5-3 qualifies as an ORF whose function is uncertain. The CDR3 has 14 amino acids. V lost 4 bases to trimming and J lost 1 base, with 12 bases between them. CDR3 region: CARSGLRQSYEQYF. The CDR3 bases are TGTGCCAGAAGCGGCCTTCGACAGTCCTACGAGCAGTACTTC.

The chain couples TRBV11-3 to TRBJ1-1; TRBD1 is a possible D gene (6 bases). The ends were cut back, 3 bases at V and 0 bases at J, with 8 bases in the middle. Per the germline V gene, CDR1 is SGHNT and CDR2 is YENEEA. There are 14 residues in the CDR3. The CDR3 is CASSFGTLNTEAFF. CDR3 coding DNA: TGTGCCAGCAGCTTCGGGACACTGAACACTGAAGCTTTCTTT.

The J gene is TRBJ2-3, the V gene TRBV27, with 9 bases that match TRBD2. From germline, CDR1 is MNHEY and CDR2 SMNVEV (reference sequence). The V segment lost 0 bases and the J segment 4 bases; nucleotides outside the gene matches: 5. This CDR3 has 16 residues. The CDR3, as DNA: TGTGCCAGCAGTTTATCGCCTGGCGGGGGGGCAGATACGCAGTATTTT. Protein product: CASSLSPGGGADTQYF.

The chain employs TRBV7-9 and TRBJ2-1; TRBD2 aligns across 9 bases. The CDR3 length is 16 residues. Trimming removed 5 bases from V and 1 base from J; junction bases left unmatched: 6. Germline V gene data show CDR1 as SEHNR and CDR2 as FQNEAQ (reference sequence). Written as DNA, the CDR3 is TGTGCCAGCAGCCCCGGGACTAGCTCGTCCTACAATGAGCAGTTCTTC. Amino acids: CASSPGTSSSYNEQFF.

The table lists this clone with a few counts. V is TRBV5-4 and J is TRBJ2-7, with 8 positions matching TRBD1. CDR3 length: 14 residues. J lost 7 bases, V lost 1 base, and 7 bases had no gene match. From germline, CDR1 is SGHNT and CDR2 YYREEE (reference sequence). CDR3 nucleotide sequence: TGTGCCAGCAGCTTGACTACAGGGGGTAGGGAGCAGTACTTC. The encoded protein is CASSLTTGGREQYF.

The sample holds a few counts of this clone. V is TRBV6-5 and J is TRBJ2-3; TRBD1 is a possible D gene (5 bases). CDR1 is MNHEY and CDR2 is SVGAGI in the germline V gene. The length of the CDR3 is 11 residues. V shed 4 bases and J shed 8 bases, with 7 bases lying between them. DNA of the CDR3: TGTGCCAGCAGTTGGGGCGGTACGCAGTATTTT. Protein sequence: CASSWGGTQYF.